This is a list of T cell receptor beta chains from one sample in a study of radiation and T cells in renal cell carcinoma. Some clones are missing from TCRdb's copy, which holds only in-frame ones; the method was immunoSEQ multiplex PCR. The repertoire holds around 15,000 clones, with 50% as singletons. Specimen: tumor tissue, collected from a patient whose treatment included radiotherapy and nephrectomy. The receptors were gathered from a woman aged 60-75 years with renal cell carcinoma. CDR3s include the opening cysteine and the closing phenylalanine or tryptophan. The order of the fields is D gene, clone size, J gene, V gene, CDR3 length, CDR3 DNA, CDR3 protein. The D gene is left open where the match is weak. A row's size may be missing; if present it is once, few, many or a size class.

>TRBD1|many|TRBJ2-5|TRBV5-6|15
TGTGCCAGCAGTTTTGGACAGGGGGCGACGGAGACCCAGTACTTC
CASSFGQGATETQYF
>NA|many|TRBJ2-7|TRBV6-1|14
TGTGCCAGCAGCGGGACTCCGTGGGGCTACGAGCAGTACTTC
CASSGTPWGYEQYF
>TRBD1|NA|TRBJ1-2|TRBV7-2|13
TGTGCCAGCAGTCGAACAGGGGACTATGGCTACACCTTC
CASSRTGDYGYTF
>NA|many|TRBJ2-5|TRBV7-7|14
TGTGCTAGCAGCTTAGATCTGGGGCGAGAGACCCAGTACTTC
CASSLDLGRETQYF
>NA|NA|TRBJ1-1|TRBV6-1|14
TGTGCCAGCACCCAGACCCAGACGAACACTGAAGCTTTCTTT
CASTQTQTNTEAFF
>NA|NA|TRBJ1-6|TRBV7-2|16
TGTGCCAGCAGCTTAGGGACCGCTGCTTATAATTCACCCCTCCACTTT
CASSLGTAAYNSPLHF
>TRBD1|NA|TRBJ1-2|TRBV6-5|15
TGTGCCAGCATCCCGGACAGGGGCGTAAACTATGGCTACACCTTC
CASIPDRGVNYGYTF
>NA|NA|TRBJ1-3|TRBV5-1|15
TGCGCCAGCAGCTTGGGTCTGGGAGGTGGAAACACCATATATTTT
CASSLGLGGGNTIYF
>TRBD1|NA|TRBJ1-1|TRBV29-1|14
TGCAGCGTTGAAGAGACAGGGGGGAACACTGAAGCTTTCTTT
CSVEETGGNTEAFF
>NA|few|TRBJ2-1|TRBV2|15
TGTGCCAGCACCCCGAGGGGGGTCTTACCAAATGAGCAGTTCTTC
CASTPRGVLPNEQFF
>NA|NA|TRBJ1-5|TRBV19|11
TGTGCCAGTGGCTTCAATCAGCCCCAGCATTTT
CASGFNQPQHF
>NA|few|TRBJ1-2|TRBV5-4|16
TGTGCCAGCAGCCTTCAAGGGCGACAGATTAACTATGGCTACACCTTC
CASSLQGRQINYGYTF
>NA|NA|TRBJ2-2|TRBV29-1|14
TGCAGCGTTGAGGGGTGGCAAAGGGGTGGGGAGCTGTTTTTT
CSVEGWQRGGELFF
>NA|NA|TRBJ2-7|TRBV5-1|14
TGCGCCAGCAGCTTGGGTGGTTTGGCGGGGGAGCAGTACTTC
CASSLGGLAGEQYF
>TRBD1|NA|TRBJ1-5|TRBV30|13
TGTGCCTGGAGTGTAGGGGGCTTCCAGCCCCAGCATTTT
CAWSVGGFQPQHF